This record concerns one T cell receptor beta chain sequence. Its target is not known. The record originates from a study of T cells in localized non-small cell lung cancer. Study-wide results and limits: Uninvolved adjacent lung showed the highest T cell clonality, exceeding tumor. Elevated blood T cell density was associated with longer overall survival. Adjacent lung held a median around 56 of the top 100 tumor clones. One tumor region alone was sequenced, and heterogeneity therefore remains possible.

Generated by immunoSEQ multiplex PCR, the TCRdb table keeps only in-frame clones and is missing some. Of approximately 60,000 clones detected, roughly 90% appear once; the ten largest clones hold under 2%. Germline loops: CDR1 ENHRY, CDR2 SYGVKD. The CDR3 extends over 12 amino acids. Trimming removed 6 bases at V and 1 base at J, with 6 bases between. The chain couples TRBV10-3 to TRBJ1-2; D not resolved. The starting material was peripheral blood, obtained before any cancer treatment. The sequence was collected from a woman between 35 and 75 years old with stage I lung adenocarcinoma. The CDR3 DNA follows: TGTGCCATCAGGGGAGGTAACTATGGCTACACCTTC. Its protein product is CAIRGGNYGYTF.